The T cell receptor beta chain described here comes from a study of T cell responses to AZD1222 COVID-19 vaccine. General study findings and limits: Researchers report vaccine-associated CD4 TCRs spanning spike, with dominance at 160-218 and 743-854. White British people made up most donors, females outnumbered males, and clonal diversity was possibly underestimated. Reportedly, nearly half the spike-specific TCRs target unmutated variant regions. Only six individuals given AZD1222 were seropositive at baseline.

Concerning this clone: The antigen is unknown.

Libraries were prepared by immunoSEQ multiplex PCR; TCRdb keeps only in-frame clonotypes and omits some of them. The repertoire includes around 200,000 clones, around 90% of them detected once, and roughly a quarter sits in the top ten. After removal of 6 bases from V and 6 bases from J, the junction contained 9 bases not matched to a gene. CDR1 and CDR2 (germline): MNHEY, SVGEGT. The CDR3 is made up of 15 amino acids. The receptor was isolated from an adult who received the AZD1222 COVID-19 vaccine. The specimen comprised peripheral blood, sampled 28 days after the second AZD1222 dose. V and J are TRBV6-2 or TRBV6-3 and TRBJ2-1; TRBD2 matches at 9 bases. CDR3: CASRPSSGTGNEQFF. As DNA, the CDR3 is TGTGCCAGCAGGCCTTCTAGCGGGACTGGCAATGAGCAGTTCTTC.